One and the same sample provided the 19 T cell receptor beta chains below, sequenced in a study of CD8 T cells in Susac syndrome. Random hexamers were used to reverse transcribe an amount of roughly 0.5 to 1 ug RNA. TCRdb reprocessed the immunoSEQ multiplex PCR reads with MiXCR, giving one entry per CDR3 protein. Of a few hundred thousand distinct CDR3 sequences listed, 92% were seen once; the top ten hold around 0.13%. What was sequenced was CD8+ T cells from PBMCs. The receptors originated from a human donor with multiple sclerosis.

This rearrangement joins TRBV19 to TRBJ2-1; TRBD2 might be the D (6 bases). The length of the CDR3 is 14 residues. Germline V CDR1 and CDR2: LNHDA, SQIVND (reference sequence). V gave up 1 base and J gave up 4 bases, with 8 bases separating them. The CDR3 coding sequence is TGTGCCAGTAGTATAGGACTAGTATACAATGAGCAGTTCTTC. Encoded protein: CASSIGLVYNEQFF.

The V gene is TRBV6-2 or TRBV6-3, the J gene TRBJ1-5; 10 nucleotides agree with TRBD1. Germline CDR1 is MNHEY and CDR2 is SVGEGT. The CDR3 loop spans 23 amino acids. Trimming removed 9 bases from V and 0 bases from J; junction bases left unmatched: 29. CDR3 DNA sequence: TGTGCCAGAATAAAAACTTGGGACAGGGGAGGTCCCATGTTCGTCCATAGCAATCAGCCCCAGCATTTT. Residues: CARIKTWDRGGPMFVHSNQPQHF.

V and J are TRBV20-1 and TRBJ2-7; TRBD1 matches at 8 bases. The CDR3 consists of 13 residues. CDR1 DFQATT and CDR2 SNEGSKA come from the germline V gene (reference sequence). V lost 6 bases to trimming and J lost 7 bases; unmatched junction nucleotides: 11. CDR3 loop: CSAYPGQGGEQYF. CDR3 nucleotides: TGCAGTGCCTACCCTGGACAGGGCGGAGAGCAGTACTTC.

The rearrangement uses TRBV19 and TRBJ1-5; D gene uncertain. The CDR3 consists of 13 residues. V was clipped by 4 bases and J by 4 bases, with 8 bases between them. Looked up from germline, CDR1 is LNHDA and CDR2 is SQIVND (reference sequence). The CDR3 DNA reads as TGTGCCAGTAGTAAGATCTTAAATCAGCCCCAGCATTTT. It specifies CASSKILNQPQHF.

V gene TRBV12-3 or TRBV12-4 combines with J gene TRBJ1-5; 8 bases fit TRBD1. The CDR3 extends over 17 amino acids. V trimming: 3 bases; J trimming: 2 bases; junction bases outside the gene matches: 9. In nucleotides, the CDR3 is TGTGCCAGCAGTTTCTCTCAGGGGGCCGACGGCAATCAGCCCCAGCATTTT. Its protein product is CASSFSQGADGNQPQHF.

The chain recombines TRBV2 with TRBJ1-1, with D tentatively TRBD1 (5 bases). The germline V gene encodes CDR1 SNHLY and CDR2 FYNNEI. The CDR3 length is 13 residues. V dropped 7 bases and J dropped 8 bases, with 17 bases sitting between them. The CDR3 protein is CASNRARTNEAFF. CDR3 bases: TGTGCCAGCAACCGAGCAAGGACAAACGAAGCTTTCTTT.

This sequence joins TRBV20-1 and TRBJ2-7, with unresolved D. V was trimmed by 5 bases and J by 2 bases, leaving 13 bases between them. CDR1 is DFQATT, CDR2 SNEGSKA, per germline (reference sequence). The CDR3 totals 13 residues. The CDR3 nucleotides are TGCAGTGCTGGGATGGGCAGCACCTACGAGCAGTACTTC. The encoded protein is CSAGMGSTYEQYF.

The chain links TRBV9 to TRBJ2-5; D is ambiguous. Trimming cost V 0 bases and J 5 bases, with 5 bases left between them. CDR3 length: 12 residues. The germline CDR1 and CDR2 sequences are SGDLS and YYNGEE. CDR3 loop: CASSVDLETQYF. In DNA form, the CDR3 reads TGTGCCAGCAGCGTAGATCTGGAGACCCAGTACTTC. Drawing the rest from reference TRBV9 and TRBJ2-5, the complete variable domain is DSGVTQTPKHLITATGQRVTLRCSPRSGDLSVYWYQQSLDQGLQFLIQYYNGEERAKGNILERFSAQQFPDLHSELNLSSLELGDSALYFCASSVDLETQYFGPGTRLLVL.

This clonotype was found once. V gene TRBV30 combines with J gene TRBJ1-1; D remains ambiguous. V gave up 0 bases and J gave up 1 base, with 6 bases separating them. Germline V gives CDR1 GTSNPN, CDR2 SVGIG (reference sequence). This CDR3 has 13 residues. The DNA for the CDR3 is TGTGCCTGGAGTGTAATGGGGAACACTGAAGCTTTCTTT. Translating it yields CAWSVMGNTEAFF.

The genes are TRBV6-2 or TRBV6-3 and TRBJ2-1; 10 bases line up with TRBD2. Germline V CDR1 and CDR2: MNHEY, SVGEGT. V was pared by 4 bases and J by 4 bases, with 4 bases of the junction left unmatched. The CDR3 loop spans 15 amino acids. Here the CDR3 reads CASSFPSGSYNEQFF. Here the CDR3 DNA reads TGTGCCAGCAGTTTCCCTAGCGGGAGTTACAATGAGCAGTTCTTC.

The chain has TRBV7-9 and TRBJ2-7; 7 bases fit TRBD1. The CDR3 totals 14 residues. CDR1 SEHNR and CDR2 FQNEAQ come from the germline V gene (reference sequence). V was pared by 4 bases and J by 1 base, with 4 bases of the junction left unmatched. CDR3 coding DNA: TGTGCCAGCAGCTCGACAGGGTCGTCCTACGAGCAGTACTTC. This gives the protein CASSSTGSSYEQYF.

V gene TRBV29-1 combines with J gene TRBJ1-6; D is perhaps TRBD1 (5 bases). The CDR3 is made up of 13 amino acids. CDR1 and CDR2 (germline): SQVTM, ANQGSEA. V lost 6 bases and J lost 9, with 15 bases in between. The CDR3 sequence is CSVDTGNGSPLHF. The CDR3 coding sequence is TGCAGCGTAGACACAGGAAACGGTTCACCCCTCCACTTT.

This sequence joins TRBV19 and TRBJ1-5; no reliable D call. The germline V gene encodes CDR1 LNHDA and CDR2 SQIVND (reference sequence). This CDR3 region has 14 residues. V was clipped by 2 bases and J by 3 bases, with 8 bases between them. This chain's CDR3 is CASSIIDFNQPQHF. In DNA form, the CDR3 reads TGTGCCAGTAGTATAATAGATTTCAATCAGCCCCAGCATTTT.

The genes are TRBV13 and TRBJ1-1; 7 bases align to TRBD1. The V segment lost 4 bases and the J segment 4 bases; nucleotides outside the gene matches: 9. Germline-derived CDR1 and CDR2 are PRHDT and FYEKMQ (reference sequence). The CDR3 sequence is 15 residues long. This chain's CDR3 is CASSSRQGQGTEAFF. The CDR3 DNA follows: TGTGCCAGCAGCTCCCGACAGGGCCAGGGCACTGAAGCTTTCTTT.

The chain combines TRBV14 with TRBJ1-2; D ambiguous. V lost 1 base and J 4 bases, leaving 7 bases between the germline ends. CDR3 size: 13 residues. Germline CDR1 is SGHDN and CDR2 is FVKESK. CDR3: CASSQGMGYGYTF. The CDR3 DNA follows: TGTGCCAGCAGCCAAGGAATGGGCTATGGCTACACCTTC.

The genes are TRBV19 and TRBJ2-1, with 10 positions matching TRBD2. The CDR3 loop spans 19 amino acids. CDR1 LNHDA and CDR2 SQIVND come from the germline V gene (reference sequence). Losses at the gene ends were 3 bases for V and 1 base for J; bases not matched to a gene: 12. CDR3 region: CASSMRGGLAQISYNEQFF. As DNA, the CDR3 is TGTGCCAGTAGTATGAGGGGGGGACTAGCGCAAATTTCCTACAATGAGCAGTTCTTC.

V is TRBV7-9 and J is TRBJ2-7; weak D call: TRBD1 (6 bases). This CDR3 is 15 amino acids long. The V end lost 7 bases, the J end lost 5 bases, and 21 bases lay between the germline ends. Germline lookup yields CDR1 SEHNR and CDR2 FQNEAQ (reference sequence). The CDR3 sequence: CASTILQGNGNEQYF. The CDR3 region has the DNA TGTGCCAGCACCATTTTACAGGGAAATGGCAACGAGCAGTACTTC.

J is TRBJ2-1 and V is TRBV9; D could derive from TRBD1 or TRBD2 (5 bases each). The CDR3 loop spans 12 amino acids. CDR1 is SGDLS, CDR2 YYNGEE, per germline. V gave up 5 bases and J gave up 5 bases, with 8 bases separating them. CDR3 sequence: CASSRDHNEQFF. The CDR3 DNA reads as TGTGCCAGCAGTCGGGACCACAATGAGCAGTTCTTC.

The chain has TRBV4-3 and TRBJ2-3; perhaps TRBD2 as D (6 bases). V was cut by 2 bases and J by 1 base, with 13 bases left in between. The germline V gene encodes CDR1 LGHNA and CDR2 YSLEER. The CDR3 length is 16 residues. CDR3 residues: CASSQIQGEGTDTQYF. DNA of the CDR3: TGCGCCAGCAGCCAAATCCAAGGGGAGGGCACAGATACGCAGTATTTT.